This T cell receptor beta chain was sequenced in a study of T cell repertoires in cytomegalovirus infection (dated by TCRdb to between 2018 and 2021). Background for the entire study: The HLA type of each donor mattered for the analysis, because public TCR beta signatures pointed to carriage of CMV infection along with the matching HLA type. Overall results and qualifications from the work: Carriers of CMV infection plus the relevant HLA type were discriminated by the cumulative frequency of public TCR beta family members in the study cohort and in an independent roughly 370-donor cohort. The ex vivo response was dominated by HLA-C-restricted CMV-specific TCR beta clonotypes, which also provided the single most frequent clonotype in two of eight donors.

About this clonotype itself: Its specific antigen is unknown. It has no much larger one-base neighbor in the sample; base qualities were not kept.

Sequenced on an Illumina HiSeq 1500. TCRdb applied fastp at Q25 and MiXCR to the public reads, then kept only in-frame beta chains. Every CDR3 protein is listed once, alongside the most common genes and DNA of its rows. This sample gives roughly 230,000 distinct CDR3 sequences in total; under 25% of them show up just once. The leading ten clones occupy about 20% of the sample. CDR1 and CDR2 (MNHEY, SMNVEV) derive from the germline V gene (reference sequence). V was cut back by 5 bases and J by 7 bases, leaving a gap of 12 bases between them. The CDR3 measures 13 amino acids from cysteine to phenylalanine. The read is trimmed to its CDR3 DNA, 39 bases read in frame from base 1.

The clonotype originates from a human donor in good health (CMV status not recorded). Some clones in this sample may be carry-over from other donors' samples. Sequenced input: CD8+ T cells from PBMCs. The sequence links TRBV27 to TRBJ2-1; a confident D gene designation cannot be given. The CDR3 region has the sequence CASSPSLANEQFF. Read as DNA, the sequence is TGTGCCAGCAGTCCATCACTCGCTAATGAGCAGTTCTTC.